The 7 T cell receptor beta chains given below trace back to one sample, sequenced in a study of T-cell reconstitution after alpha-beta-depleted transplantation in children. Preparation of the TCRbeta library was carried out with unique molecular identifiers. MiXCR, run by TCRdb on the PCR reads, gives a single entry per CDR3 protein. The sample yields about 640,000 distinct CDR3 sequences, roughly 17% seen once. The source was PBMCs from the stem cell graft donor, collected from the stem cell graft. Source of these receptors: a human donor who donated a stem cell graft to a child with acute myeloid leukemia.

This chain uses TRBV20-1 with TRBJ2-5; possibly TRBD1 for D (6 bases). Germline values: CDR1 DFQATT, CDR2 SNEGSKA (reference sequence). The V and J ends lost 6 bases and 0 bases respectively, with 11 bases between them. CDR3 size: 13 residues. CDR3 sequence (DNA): TGCAGTGCAGAAAGGGGGTACCAAGAGACCCAGTACTTC. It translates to CSAERGYQETQYF.

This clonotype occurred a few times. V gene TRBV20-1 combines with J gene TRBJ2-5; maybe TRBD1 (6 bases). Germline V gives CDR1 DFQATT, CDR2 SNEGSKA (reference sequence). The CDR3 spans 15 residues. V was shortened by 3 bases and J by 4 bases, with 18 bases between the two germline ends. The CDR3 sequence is CSASLAGQGSETQYF. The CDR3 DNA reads TGCAGTGCTAGCTTAGCAGGTCAGGGGTCAGAGACCCAGTACTTC.

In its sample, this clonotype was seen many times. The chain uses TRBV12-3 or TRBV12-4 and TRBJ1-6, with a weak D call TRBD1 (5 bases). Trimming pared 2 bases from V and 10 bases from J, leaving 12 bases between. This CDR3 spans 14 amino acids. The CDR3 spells CASSLSRDGSPLHF. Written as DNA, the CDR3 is TGTGCCAGCAGTTTATCGAGGGACGGCTCACCCCTCCACTTT.

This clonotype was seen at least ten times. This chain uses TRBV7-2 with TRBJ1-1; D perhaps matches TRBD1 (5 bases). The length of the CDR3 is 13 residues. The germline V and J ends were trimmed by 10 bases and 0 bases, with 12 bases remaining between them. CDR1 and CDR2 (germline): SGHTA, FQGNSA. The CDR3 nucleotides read TGTGCCACCTCGGACACCATGAACACTGAAGCTTTCTTT. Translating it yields CATSDTMNTEAFF.

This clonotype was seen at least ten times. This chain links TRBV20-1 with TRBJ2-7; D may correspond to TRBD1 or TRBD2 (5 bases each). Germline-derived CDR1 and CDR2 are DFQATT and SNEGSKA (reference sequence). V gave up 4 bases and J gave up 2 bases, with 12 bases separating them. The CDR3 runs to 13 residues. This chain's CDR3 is CSAIRDGAYEQYV. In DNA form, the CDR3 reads TGCAGTGCTATCCGGGACGGAGCCTACGAGCAGTACGTC.

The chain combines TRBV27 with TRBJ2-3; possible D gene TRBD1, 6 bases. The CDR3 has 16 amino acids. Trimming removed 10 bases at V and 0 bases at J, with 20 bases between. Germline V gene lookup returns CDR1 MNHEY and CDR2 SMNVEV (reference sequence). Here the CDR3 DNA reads TGTGCCACCTCTTCAATCCAGGGGTTTAGCACAGATACGCAGTATTTT. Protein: CATSSIQGFSTDTQYF.

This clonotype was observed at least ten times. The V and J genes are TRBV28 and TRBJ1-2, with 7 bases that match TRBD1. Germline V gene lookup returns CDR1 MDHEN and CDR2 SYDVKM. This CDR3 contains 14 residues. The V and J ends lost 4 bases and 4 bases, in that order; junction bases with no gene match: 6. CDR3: CASSSQGLGYGYTF. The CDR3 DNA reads TGTGCCAGCAGTTCACAGGGGCTGGGCTATGGCTACACCTTC.